Listed below are T cell receptor beta chains from one sample, sequenced in a study of T cell responses to AZD1222 COVID-19 vaccine. The data were produced by immunoSEQ multiplex PCR, yet TCRdb's version contains in-frame clones alone and is incomplete. Here the sample spans 150,000 or so clones, roughly nine tenths being singletons. The source was peripheral blood, collected 28 days after the second AZD1222 dose. These receptors all come from an adult who received the AZD1222 COVID-19 vaccine. Both conserved end residues are part of each CDR3. D genes are given only for firm matches. Size is omitted from some rows. Given values are once, few, many or a class for expanded clones.

j_call v_call clone_size d_call cdr3_aa cdr3_nt
TRBJ2-7 TRBV7-3 NA TRBD2 CASSLTTSGYGEQYF TGTGCCAGCAGCTTAACGACTAGCGGGTATGGCGAGCAGTACTTC
TRBJ2-2 TRBV5-1 once NA CASTERGANTGELFF TGCGCCAGTACAGAGAGGGGGGCGAACACCGGGGAGCTGTTTTTT
TRBJ1-2 TRBV12-3/TRBV12-4 NA NA CASSFSGIYGYTF TGTGCCAGCAGTTTTTCTGGGATCTACGGCTACACCTTC
TRBJ1-5 TRBV2 NA TRBD1 CASSERMVRQGVSQPQHF TGTGCCAGCAGTGAGCGTATGGTGAGACAGGGGGTAAGTCAGCCCCAGCATTTT
TRBJ2-1 TRBV7-9 NA TRBD1 CASRDRQGTRNEQFF TGTGCCAGCAGAGACCGACAGGGGACGCGCAATGAGCAGTTCTTC
TRBJ2-1 TRBV3-1/TRBV3-2 NA TRBD2 CASSQRSGGMNEQFF TGTGCCAGCAGCCAACGTAGCGGGGGGATGAATGAGCAGTTCTTC
TRBJ2-5 TRBV4-2 once TRBD2 CASSQGFERGGGETQYF TGTGCCAGCAGCCAAGGATTTGAGCGGGGGGGCGGAGAGACCCAGTACTTC
TRBJ1-2 TRBV19 NA NA CASGPEYGYTF TGTGCCAGTGGACCCGAGTATGGCTACACCTTC
TRBJ2-5 TRBV11-2 NA NA CASSSVGQGETQYF TGTGCCAGCAGCTCGGTCGGGCAGGGAGAGACCCAGTACTTC
TRBJ1-1 TRBV19 NA NA CASSPRQLMNTEAFF TGTGCCAGTAGTCCGCGACAGTTGATGAACACTGAAGCTTTCTTT
TRBJ2-5 TRBV27 NA NA CASSLVGARETQYF TGTGCCAGCAGTTTAGTGGGGGCCCGGGAGACCCAGTACTTC
TRBJ1-1 TRBV21-1 NA NA CASSKDGREAFF TGTGCCAGCAGCAAAGATGGCAGAGAAGCTTTCTTT
TRBJ2-2 TRBV7-3 NA TRBD2 CASSPRLAGVYGELFF TGTGCCAGCAGCCCACGTCTAGCGGGAGTTTATGGGGAGCTGTTTTTT
TRBJ1-3 TRBV27 NA NA CASMRVFSGNTIYF TGTGCCAGCATGAGAGTCTTCTCTGGAAACACCATATATTTT
TRBJ1-3 TRBV19 once NA CASSISSVSGNTIYF TGTGCCAGTAGTATATCTTCAGTCTCTGGAAACACCATATATTTT
TRBJ2-5 TRBV10-3 NA TRBD2 CAISDSGGASTPYQETQYF TGTGCCATCAGTGATTCGGGGGGGGCTTCTACGCCTTACCAAGAGACCCAGTACTTC
TRBJ1-2 TRBV18 NA TRBD1 CASSPTQGGHYGYTF TGTGCCAGCTCACCAACACAGGGGGGACACTATGGCTACACCTTC
TRBJ2-1 TRBV27 NA NA CASSLIWGQEGDEQFF TGTGCCAGCAGTTTGATCTGGGGCCAAGAGGGGGATGAGCAGTTCTTC
TRBJ2-7 TRBV5-1 few TRBD1 CASSPGTGESYEQYF TGCGCCAGCAGCCCGGGGACAGGGGAATCCTACGAGCAGTACTTC